This T cell receptor (beta chain) was sequenced for a study of T cells in Graves' hyperthyroidism and ophthalmopathy. There were TCR beta CDR3 regions amplified from RNA transcripts. HTBI primers drove first-round RT-PCR of the TCR CDR3. TCRdb used MiXCR to reprocess the multiplex PCR reads, holding one entry per CDR3 protein. The data contain around 600,000 distinct CDR3 sequences, around 16% of them singletons. In germline, CDR1 is SEHNR, CDR2 FQNEAQ (reference sequence). J lost 10 bases, V lost 2 bases, and 3 bases had no gene match. This CDR3 has 13 amino acids. The receptor comes from a woman aged 40 to 49 with Graves' ophthalmopathy. Source material: blood. This chain joins TRBV7-9 and TRBJ2-1; TRBD1 aligns across 9 bases. The CDR3 DNA reads as TGTGCCAGCAGCTTAACAGGGGGCAGCGAGCAGTTCTTC. Its translation is CASSLTGGSEQFF.